What follows are 10 T cell receptor beta chains derived from one specimen sequenced in a study of T cells in localized non-small cell lung cancer. TCRdb's copy holds only in-frame clones and misses some; the assay was immunoSEQ multiplex PCR. The sample lists about 52,000 clones; around 86% were seen once. The sample in question was PBMCs, obtained before any cancer treatment. The receptors shown here come from a female donor with stage II lung adenocarcinoma.

The chain couples TRBV12-5 to TRBJ1-3; no clear D gene. Germline-derived CDR1 and CDR2 are LGHNT and FRNRAP. The CDR3 covers 15 residues. The V end was cut by 0 bases, the J end by 0 bases, with 6 bases between. The CDR3 DNA reads as TGTGCTAGTGGTTTGGTAGTAAGCTCTGGAAACACCATATATTTT. Translation gives CASGLVVSSGNTIYF. Drawing the rest from reference TRBV12-5 and TRBJ1-3, the complete variable domain is DARVTQTPRHKVTEMGQEVTMRCQPILGHNTVFWYRQTMMQGLELLAYFRNRAPLDDSGMPKDRFSAEMPDATLATLKIQPSEPRDSAVYFCASGLVVSSGNTIYFGEGSWLTVV.

V gene TRBV19 combines with J gene TRBJ2-6; D is unresolved. In germline, CDR1 is LNHDA, CDR2 SQIVND (reference sequence). The CDR3 spans 13 residues. V was pared by 5 bases and J by 4 bases, with 6 bases between. The CDR3 nucleotides are TGTGCCAGTAGTGACTCGGGGGCCAACGTCCTGACTTTC. Amino acid sequence: CASSDSGANVLTF.

The chain has TRBV7-2 and TRBJ2-7, with D maybe TRBD2 (5 bases). Trimming left V 5 bases short and J 0 bases short, with 14 bases between. This CDR3 contains 15 residues. Germline CDR1 and CDR2: SGHTA and FQGNSA. The CDR3 here is CASSAGLGLSYEQYF. DNA for the CDR3: TGTGCCAGCAGCGCTGGACTGGGCCTCTCCTACGAGCAGTACTTC.

The chain recombines TRBV5-6 with TRBJ1-3, with D perhaps TRBD1 (5 bases). V lost 5 bases, J lost 5 bases, and 17 bases lay in between. CDR1 is SGHDT and CDR2 is YYEEEE in the germline V gene. This CDR3 spans 15 amino acids. The CDR3 here is CASSFSGTERNTIYF. DNA for the CDR3: TGTGCCAGCAGTTTCTCGGGGACGGAACGAAACACCATATATTTT.

The V call is TRBV18, the J call TRBJ2-2; the match to TRBD1 covers 10 bases. V lost 4 bases, J lost 2 bases, and 1 base stayed unmatched. Looked up from germline, CDR1 is KGHSH and CDR2 is LQKENI. The CDR3 extends over 15 amino acids. DNA for the CDR3: TGTGCCAGCTCACGGACAGGGGGAAACACCGGGGAGCTGTTTTTT. As protein: CASSRTGGNTGELFF.

In this sample, this clone turned up once. The rearrangement links TRBV7-9 to TRBJ2-3; the D gene is possibly TRBD2 (7 bases). This CDR3 has 16 residues. Germline V gene data show CDR1 as SEHNR and CDR2 as FQNEAQ (reference sequence). V gave up 8 bases and J gave up 2 bases, with 20 bases separating them. Written as DNA, the CDR3 is TGTGCCAGCGGTGGCGGCGGGGGCATCCTCACAGATACGCAGTATTTT. It codes for CASGGGGGILTDTQYF.

The chain carries TRBV19 and TRBJ1-2; D is perhaps TRBD1 (5 bases). From germline, CDR1 is LNHDA and CDR2 SQIVND (reference sequence). The CDR3 is made up of 13 amino acids. Trimming took off 0 bases at V and 5 bases at J, with 7 bases between the two ends. The DNA for the CDR3 is TGTGCCAGTAGTATAGATGAGGGGTATGGCTACACCTTC. It translates to CASSIDEGYGYTF.

This chain connects TRBV27 to TRBJ2-1, with 9 bases aligning to TRBD2. Per germline, CDR1 MNHEY and CDR2 SMNVEV (reference sequence). The CDR3 contains 16 residues. V shed 0 bases and J 4 bases; nucleotides not matched to a gene: 4. The CDR3 DNA reads TGTGCCAGCAGTTTATCGCCTACTAGCGGGTACAATGAGCAGTTCTTC. This sequence encodes CASSLSPTSGYNEQFF.

The rearrangement uses TRBV6-1 and TRBJ2-7; TRBD1 matches at 9 bases. Germline V CDR1 and CDR2: MNHNS, SASEGT. This CDR3 spans 15 amino acids. V dropped 1 base and J dropped 2; count of bases not matched to a gene: 3. The CDR3 sequence is CASSEDRGPTYEQYF. CDR3 nucleotide sequence: TGTGCCAGCAGTGAAGACAGGGGGCCGACCTACGAGCAGTACTTC.

J is TRBJ1-1 and V is TRBV27; no clear D gene. The CDR3 has 13 amino acids. V lost 1 base, J lost 11 bases, and 14 bases lay in between. The germline CDR1 and CDR2 sequences are MNHEY and SMNVEV (reference sequence). CDR3 in DNA: TGTGCCAGCAGTTTATATGGTGAAAGGGCGGCTTTCTTT. It translates to CASSLYGERAAFF.